Described below is a single TCR beta chain sequence and its context. The sample comes from a study of beta chain features in type 1 diabetes. The study reverse transcribed the entire isolated RNA, so it sequenced expressed TCRB transcripts. TCRdb's table, derived via immunoSEQ multiplex PCR, lists solely in-frame clones and lacks some. The table lists around 400,000 clones, around 16% of them singletons. The V gene's germline CDR1 is LNHDA and CDR2 SQIVND (reference sequence). The CDR3 totals 17 residues. V trimming: 3 bases; J trimming: 6 bases; junction bases outside the gene matches: 11. This clonotype originated in a woman in her late teens or twenties in good health. Sequencing used naive CD4+ T cells from blood. The rearrangement joins TRBV19 to TRBJ2-2, with 9 positions matching TRBD2. The CDR3 DNA is TGTGCCAGTAGTATGGCAGCTAGCGGGATTACGGCCGGGGAGCTGTTTTTT. Amino acids: CASSMAASGITAGELFF.